This T cell receptor (beta chain) was recovered during a study of shared clonotypes between healthy human individuals. Study-wide findings and caveats: Larger richness was generally estimated for naive than memory subsets.

Nashville, Tennessee was home to all donors, who were Caucasian adults. The CDR3 runs to 15 residues. Germline V CDR1 and CDR2: MNHNS, SASEGT. The V and J ends lost 8 bases and 3 bases respectively, with 17 bases between them. Libraries were prepared by immunoSEQ multiplex PCR; TCRdb keeps only in-frame clonotypes and omits some of them. The repertoire consists of 2 million to 3 million clones, with roughly nine tenths occurring once and the leading ten covering around 0.14%. About this clone: Its antigen is unidentified.

This clonotype originated in a man between 18 and 35 years old in good health. V is TRBV6-1 and J is TRBJ1-5; D may be TRBD1 (5 bases). Source material: naive CD4+ T cells sorted from blood. The subset: CD45RA+ positively selected. CDR3 amino acids: CASLVGQGFNQPQHF. In DNA, the CDR3 is TGTGCCAGCCTCGTGGGGCAGGGCTTCAATCAGCCCCAGCATTTT.